The clone carrying this T cell receptor (beta chain) came up a few times. TCRdb recomputed calls from the reads with MiXCR, one row per CDR3 protein. The sample contains just under 550,000 distinct CDR3 sequences, roughly 29% of which appear only once. The record originates from a study of T cell repertoires in cytomegalovirus infection. CDR3 length equals 14 residues. V was shortened by 2 bases and J by 9 bases, with 11 bases between the two germline ends. Germline assignment: CDR1 MNHEY and CDR2 SVGAGI. The receptor's source is a human donor in good health (CMV status not recorded). Some clones in this sample may be carry-over from other donors' samples. The sample taken for sequencing was PBMCs. The chain recombines TRBV6-5 with TRBJ1-6, with D possibly TRBD1 on 6 matching bases. The CDR3 region is CASSYGGLASPLHF. As DNA, the CDR3 is TGTGCCAGCAGTTACGGGGGCTTAGCTTCACCCCTCCACTTT.